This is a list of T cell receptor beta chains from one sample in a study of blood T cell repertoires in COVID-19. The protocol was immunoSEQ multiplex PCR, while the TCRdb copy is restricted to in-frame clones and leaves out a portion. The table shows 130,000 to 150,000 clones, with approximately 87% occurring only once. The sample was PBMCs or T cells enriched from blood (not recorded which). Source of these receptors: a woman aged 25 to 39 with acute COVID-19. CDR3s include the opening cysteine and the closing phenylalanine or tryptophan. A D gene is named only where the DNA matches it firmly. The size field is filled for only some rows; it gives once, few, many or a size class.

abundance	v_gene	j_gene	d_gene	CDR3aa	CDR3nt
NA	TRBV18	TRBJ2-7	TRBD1	CASSPRILTGTGIAYEQYF	TGTGCCAGCTCACCCCGAATTCTTACCGGGACAGGGATTGCCTACGAGCAGTACTTC
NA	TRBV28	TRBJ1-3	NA	CASSLGRIEAGNTIYF	TGTGCCAGCTCCCTTGGCAGGATCGAAGCTGGAAACACCATATATTTT
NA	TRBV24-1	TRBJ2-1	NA	CATSDLDTGGNEQFF	TGTGCCACCAGTGATTTAGATACCGGAGGGAATGAGCAGTTCTTC
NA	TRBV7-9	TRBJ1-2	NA	CASSFLNRQGYYGYTF	TGTGCCAGCAGCTTCCTAAACCGGCAGGGGTACTATGGCTACACCTTC
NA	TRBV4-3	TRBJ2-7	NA	CASSQVAREYEQYF	TGCGCCAGCAGCCAAGTGGCAAGGGAGTACGAGCAGTACTTC
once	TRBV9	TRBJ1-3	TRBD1	CASSAMTGLGNTIYF	TGTGCCAGCAGCGCAATGACAGGGTTGGGAAACACCATATATTTT
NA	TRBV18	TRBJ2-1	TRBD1	CASSLGTGTNNEQFF	TGTGCCAGCTCACTTGGGACAGGGACAAACAATGAGCAGTTCTTC
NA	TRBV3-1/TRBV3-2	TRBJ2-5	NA	CASSQGFLGPGVIKTQYF	TGTGCCAGCAGCCAAGGCTTTCTTGGTCCGGGAGTAATAAAGACCCAGTACTTC
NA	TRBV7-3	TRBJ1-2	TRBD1	CASSFSPGGYGYTF	TGTGCCAGCAGCTTCAGCCCAGGGGGCTATGGCTACACCTTC
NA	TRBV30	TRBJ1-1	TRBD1	CASPRDRDTEAFF	TGTGCCTCTCCCCGGGACAGGGACACTGAAGCTTTCTTT
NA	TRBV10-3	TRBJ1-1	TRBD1	CAISESQGAGTEAFF	TGTGCCATCAGTGAGTCGCAGGGGGCCGGCACTGAAGCTTTCTTT
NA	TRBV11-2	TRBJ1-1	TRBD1	CASSLRVGGNTEAFF	TGTGCCAGCAGCTTAAGGGTAGGGGGCAACACTGAAGCTTTCTTT
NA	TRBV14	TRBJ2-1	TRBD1	CASSQPGQAKSYNEQFF	TGTGCCAGCAGCCAACCCGGACAGGCCAAGTCATACAATGAGCAGTTCTTC
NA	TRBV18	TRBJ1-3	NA	CASSPGAERPNTIYF	TGTGCCAGCTCACCAGGGGCCGAAAGACCAAACACCATATATTTT
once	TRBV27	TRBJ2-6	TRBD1	CASSLTPGTGGDRSSSGANVLTF	TGTGCCAGCAGTTTAACCCCCGGGACAGGGGGCGATCGGTCTTCCTCTGGGGCCAACGTCCTGACTTTC
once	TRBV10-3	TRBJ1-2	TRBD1	CAISVSGQGYGYTF	TGTGCCATCAGTGTGTCGGGACAGGGATATGGCTACACCTTC
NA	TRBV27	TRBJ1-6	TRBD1	CASSSRQGIGSPLHF	TGTGCCAGCAGTTCAAGACAGGGTATTGGATCACCCCTCCACTTT
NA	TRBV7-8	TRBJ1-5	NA	CASSLAIQGGQPQHF	TGTGCCAGCAGCTTAGCTATTCAGGGCGGTCAGCCCCAGCATTTT
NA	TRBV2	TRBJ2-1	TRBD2	CAITGLSTEGSYNEQFF	TGTGCCATCACGGGACTATCTACCGAAGGCTCCTACAATGAGCAGTTCTTC
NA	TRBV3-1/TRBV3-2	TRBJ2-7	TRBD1	CASSQGKGTGGSYEQYF	TGTGCCAGCAGCCAAGGAAAAGGGACAGGGGGCTCCTACGAGCAGTACTTC
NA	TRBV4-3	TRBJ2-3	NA	CASSQGNYGTDTQYF	TGCGCCAGCAGCCAAGGGAACTATGGCACAGATACGCAGTATTTT
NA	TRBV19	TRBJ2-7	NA	CASSARQDLSYEQYF	TGTGCCAGTAGTGCCCGACAGGACCTCTCCTACGAGCAGTACTTC
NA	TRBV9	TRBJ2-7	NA	CASSVGLPSYEQYF	TGTGCCAGCAGCGTCGGACTACCCTCCTACGAGCAGTACTTC
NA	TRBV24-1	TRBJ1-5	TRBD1	CATSDSRTGRFQPQHF	TGTGCCACCAGTGATTCTCGGACAGGCCGATTTCAGCCCCAGCATTTT
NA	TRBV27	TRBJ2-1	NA	CASSLKEFGEQFF	TGTGCCAGCAGTTTAAAGGAGTTTGGTGAGCAGTTCTTC
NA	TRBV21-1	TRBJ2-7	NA	CASSRVAPGLDAYEQYF	TGTGCCAGCAGCAGGGTTGCCCCGGGACTAGACGCCTACGAGCAGTACTTC
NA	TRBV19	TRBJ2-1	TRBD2	CASSSSGRAGYEQFF	TGTGCCAGTAGTTCTAGCGGGAGGGCCGGGTATGAGCAGTTCTTC
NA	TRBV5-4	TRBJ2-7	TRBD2	CASSLVLVRETYEQYF	TGTGCCAGCAGCTTGGTCCTCGTGCGGGAGACCTACGAGCAGTACTTC
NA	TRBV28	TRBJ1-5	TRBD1	CASRTGSTVNQPQHF	TGTGCCAGCAGGACAGGGTCCACAGTAAATCAGCCCCAGCATTTT
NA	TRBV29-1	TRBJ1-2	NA	CSVEWQGTNYGYTF	TGCAGCGTTGAGTGGCAGGGGACCAACTATGGCTACACCTTC
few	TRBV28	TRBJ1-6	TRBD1	CASSGDRGPFDYNSPLHF	TGTGCCAGCAGCGGAGACAGGGGGCCCTTCGATTATAATTCACCCCTCCACTTT
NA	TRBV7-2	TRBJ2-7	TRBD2	CASSLGLALSYEQYF	TGTGCCAGCAGCCTAGGACTAGCGCTTAGCTACGAGCAGTACTTC
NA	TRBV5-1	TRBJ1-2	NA	CASSLGRNANYGYTF	TGCGCCAGCAGCTTGGGGCGGAACGCTAACTATGGCTACACCTTC
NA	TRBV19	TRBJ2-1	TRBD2	CASSGAAGGIRNEQFF	TGTGCCAGTAGTGGGGCAGCGGGAGGGATTCGGAATGAGCAGTTCTTC
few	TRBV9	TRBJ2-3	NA	CASSYHPSADTQYF	TGTGCCAGCAGTTACCACCCGAGTGCAGATACGCAGTATTTT
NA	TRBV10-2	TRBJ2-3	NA	CASSERVLATDTQYF	TGCGCCAGCAGTGAACGCGTGCTCGCCACAGATACGCAGTATTTT
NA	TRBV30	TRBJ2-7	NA	CAWKLLGPIEKQYF	TGTGCCTGGAAGCTACTAGGTCCCATCGAGAAGCAGTACTTC
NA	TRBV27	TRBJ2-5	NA	CASSIGREGTQYF	TGTGCCAGCAGTATCGGGCGCGAGGGGACCCAGTACTTC
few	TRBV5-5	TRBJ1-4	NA	CASSLPGATNEKLFF	TGTGCCAGCAGCTTGCCAGGGGCAACTAATGAAAAACTGTTTTTT
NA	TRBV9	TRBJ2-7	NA	CASSVVGQGGEQYF	TGTGCCAGCAGCGTAGTGGGGCAGGGGGGCGAGCAGTACTTC